This T cell receptor beta chain was sequenced during a study of blood T cells in healthy people across ages. General study findings and limits: Researchers judged that diversity estimates from one million T cells fell short of true values.

The CDR3 loop spans 15 amino acids. V was clipped by 0 bases and J by 6 bases; unmatched bases: 7. In germline, CDR1 is LGHDT, CDR2 YNNKEL (reference sequence). Donors were systemically healthy Caucasian individuals from Russia aged roughly 6 to 95 years. The draw of peripheral blood yielded 8.5 to 10 milliliters from each donor. Primed by a sample-barcoded 5' primer and a J-beta primer mix, a second PCR proceeded for 7 to 11 cycles. TCRdb recomputed calls from the 5' RACE reads with MiXCR, one row per CDR3 protein. The sample holds over 600,000 distinct CDR3 sequences, 56% seen once. Concerning this clonotype: What it binds is unknown.

The TCR sequence derives from a man in his forties in good health. This chain links TRBV3-1 with TRBJ2-5, with 7 bases identical to TRBD1. The sequenced sample was blood. The CDR3 region is CASSQDFTGQKTQYF. The CDR3 DNA reads as TGTGCCAGCAGCCAAGATTTCACGGGACAGAAGACCCAGTACTTC.